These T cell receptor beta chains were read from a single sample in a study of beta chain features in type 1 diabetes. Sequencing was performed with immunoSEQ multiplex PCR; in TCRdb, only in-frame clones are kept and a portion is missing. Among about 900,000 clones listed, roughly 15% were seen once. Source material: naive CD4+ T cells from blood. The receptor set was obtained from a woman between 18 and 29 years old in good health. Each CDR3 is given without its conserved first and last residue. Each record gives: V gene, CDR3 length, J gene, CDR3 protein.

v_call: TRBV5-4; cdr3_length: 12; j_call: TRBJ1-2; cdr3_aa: ASSREVTPGGYT
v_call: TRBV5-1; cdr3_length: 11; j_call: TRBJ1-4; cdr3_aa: ASSRGVFEKLF
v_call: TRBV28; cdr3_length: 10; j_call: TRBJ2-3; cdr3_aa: ASSQTGTEQY
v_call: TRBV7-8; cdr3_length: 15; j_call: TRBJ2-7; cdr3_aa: ASSYRVLAEDTYEQY
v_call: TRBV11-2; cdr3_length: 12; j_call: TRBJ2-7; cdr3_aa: ASSLLAGEDEQY
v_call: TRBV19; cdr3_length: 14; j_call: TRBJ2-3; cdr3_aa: ASNRESGSNTDTQY
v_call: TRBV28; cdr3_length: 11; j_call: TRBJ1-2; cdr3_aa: ASRPTGDYGYT
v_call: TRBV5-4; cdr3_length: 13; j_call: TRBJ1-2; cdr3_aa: ASSTRDRGSYDYT
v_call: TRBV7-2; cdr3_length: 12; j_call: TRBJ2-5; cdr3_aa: ASSPPPGRETQY
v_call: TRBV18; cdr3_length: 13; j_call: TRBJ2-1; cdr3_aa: ASSRDVSSYNEQF
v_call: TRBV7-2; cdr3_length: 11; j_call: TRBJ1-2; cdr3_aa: ASSFGGNYGYT
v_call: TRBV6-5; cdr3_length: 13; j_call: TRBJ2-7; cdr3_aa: ASSYARGETYEQY
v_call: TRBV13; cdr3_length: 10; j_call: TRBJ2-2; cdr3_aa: ASSRAPPELF
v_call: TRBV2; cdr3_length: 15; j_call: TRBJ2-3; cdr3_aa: ASSARGGTSGKDTQY
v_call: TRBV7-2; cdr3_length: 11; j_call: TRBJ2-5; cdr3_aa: ASSLSIQETQY
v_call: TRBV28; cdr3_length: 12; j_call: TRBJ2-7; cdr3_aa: ASSSPTTGNEQY
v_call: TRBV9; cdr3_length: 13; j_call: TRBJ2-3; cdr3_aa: ASSVDGSTRDTQY
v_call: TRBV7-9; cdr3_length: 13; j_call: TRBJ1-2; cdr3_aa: ASSLHRDLPYGYT
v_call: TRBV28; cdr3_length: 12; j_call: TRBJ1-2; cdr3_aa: ASSLSQGAFGYT
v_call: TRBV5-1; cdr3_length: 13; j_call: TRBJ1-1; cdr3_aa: ASSPRTGVNTEAF
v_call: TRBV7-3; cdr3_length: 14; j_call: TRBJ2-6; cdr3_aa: ASSSSGTSGANVLT
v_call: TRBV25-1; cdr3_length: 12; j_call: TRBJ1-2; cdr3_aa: ASSELGRYGGYT
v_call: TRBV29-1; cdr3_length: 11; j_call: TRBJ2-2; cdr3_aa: SVGPRGTGELF
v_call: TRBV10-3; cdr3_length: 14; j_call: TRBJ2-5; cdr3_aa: AISPQGQGAWETQY
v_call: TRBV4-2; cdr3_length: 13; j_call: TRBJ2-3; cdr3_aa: ASSQEGTGGPSQY
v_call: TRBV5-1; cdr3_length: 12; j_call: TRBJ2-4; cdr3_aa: ASFGGTAENIQY
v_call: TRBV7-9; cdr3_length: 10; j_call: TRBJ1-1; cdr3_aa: ASSLSFAEAF
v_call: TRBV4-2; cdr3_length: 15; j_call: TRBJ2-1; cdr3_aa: ASSQDWTSGRGNEQF
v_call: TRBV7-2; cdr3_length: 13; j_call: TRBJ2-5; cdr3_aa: ASSRTSGQQETQY
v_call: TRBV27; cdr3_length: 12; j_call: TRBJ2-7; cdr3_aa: ASSLSRESYEQY
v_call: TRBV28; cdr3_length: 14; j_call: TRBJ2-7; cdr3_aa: ASSPWFGSYSYEQY
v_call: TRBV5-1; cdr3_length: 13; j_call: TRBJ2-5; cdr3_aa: ASSLTSGRKETQY
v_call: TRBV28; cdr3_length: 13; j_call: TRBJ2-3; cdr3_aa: ASSLGTSGTDTQY
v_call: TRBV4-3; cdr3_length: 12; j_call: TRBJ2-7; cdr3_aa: ASRQGTGPYEQY
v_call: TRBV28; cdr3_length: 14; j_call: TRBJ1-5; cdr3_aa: ASIKTGVRGNQPQH
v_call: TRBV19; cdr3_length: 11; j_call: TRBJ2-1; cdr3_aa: ASSPGTPNEQF
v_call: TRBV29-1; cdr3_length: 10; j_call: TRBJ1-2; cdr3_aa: SVDARNGGYT
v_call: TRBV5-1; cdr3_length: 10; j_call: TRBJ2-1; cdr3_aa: ASSQTRNEQF
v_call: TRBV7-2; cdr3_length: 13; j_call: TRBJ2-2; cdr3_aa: ASSLAGRENEELF
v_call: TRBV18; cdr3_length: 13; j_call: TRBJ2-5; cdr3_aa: ASSPARRGQETQY
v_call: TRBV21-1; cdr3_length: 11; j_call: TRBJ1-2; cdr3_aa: ANTPRADYGYT
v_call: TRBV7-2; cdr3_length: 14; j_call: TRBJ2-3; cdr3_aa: ASSYSSTISTDTQY
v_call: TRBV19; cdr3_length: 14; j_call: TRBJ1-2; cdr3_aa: ASSISIGRLNYGYT
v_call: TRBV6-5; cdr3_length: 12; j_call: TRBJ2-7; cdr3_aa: ASSYSDRSYEQY
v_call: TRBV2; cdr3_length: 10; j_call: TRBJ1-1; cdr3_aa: ASSVEGSGAF
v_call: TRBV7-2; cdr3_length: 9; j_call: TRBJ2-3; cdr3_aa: ASRSTDTQY
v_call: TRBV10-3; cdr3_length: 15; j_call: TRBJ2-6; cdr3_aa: AISEFSPKSGANVLT
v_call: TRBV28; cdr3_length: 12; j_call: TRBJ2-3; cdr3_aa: ASSRRDRGDTQY
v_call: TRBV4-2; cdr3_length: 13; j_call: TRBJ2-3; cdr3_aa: ASSQDAQAPDTQY
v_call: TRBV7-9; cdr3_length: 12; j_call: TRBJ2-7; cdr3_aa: ASSLAGGPNEQY
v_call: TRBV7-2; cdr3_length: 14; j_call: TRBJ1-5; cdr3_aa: ASSPLGGNINQPQH